A selection of T cell receptor beta chains follows, all from one sample in a study of T cells after yellow fever vaccination. From the 5' RACE reads, TCRdb called clonotypes with MiXCR, one entry per CDR3 protein. The sample lists around 120,000 distinct CDR3 sequences, around 15% occurring once. Sequences were derived from CD8+ T cells sorted from PBMCs, sampled 5 days after the yellow fever booster vaccination. The source is a man between 18 and 29 years old who received the YFV17D yellow fever vaccine. CDR3s include the opening cysteine and the closing phenylalanine or tryptophan. Each record gives: clone size, D gene, CDR3 length, V gene, J gene, CDR3 DNA, CDR3 protein. D genes are given only for firm matches. Not every row has a clone size; where given, it reads once, few, many or a size class.

clone size: few
D gene: NA
CDR3 length: 13
V gene: TRBV6-5
J gene: TRBJ2-1
CDR3 DNA: TGTGCCAGCAGACAAGGTGGCTACAATGAGCAGTTCTTC
CDR3 protein: CASRQGGYNEQFF

clone size: many
D gene: NA
CDR3 length: 16
V gene: TRBV7-3
J gene: TRBJ2-2
CDR3 DNA: TGTGCCAGCAGCTTATTCGGGGGTTCCACTACCGGGGAGCTGTTTTTT
CDR3 protein: CASSLFGGSTTGELFF

clone size: few
D gene: NA
CDR3 length: 16
V gene: TRBV28
J gene: TRBJ1-2
CDR3 DNA: TGTGCCAGCAGTTTTCTCGTGGGGCCCCACGGGGTCGGATACACCTTC
CDR3 protein: CASSFLVGPHGVGYTF

clone size: NA
D gene: NA
CDR3 length: 14
V gene: TRBV5-1
J gene: TRBJ2-7
CDR3 DNA: TGCGCCAGCAGCTCCGGGTTAGAGAGCGCCGAGCAGTACTTC
CDR3 protein: CASSSGLESAEQYF

clone size: NA
D gene: TRBD1
CDR3 length: 15
V gene: TRBV4-3
J gene: TRBJ2-7
CDR3 DNA: TGCGCCAGCAGCACTTACAGGGGGCCCTCCTACGAGCAGTACTTC
CDR3 protein: CASSTYRGPSYEQYF

clone size: few
D gene: TRBD2
CDR3 length: 15
V gene: TRBV9
J gene: TRBJ2-7
CDR3 DNA: TGTGCCAGCAGCGAAAGCGGGAGAAGTCCTGACGAGCAGTACTTC
CDR3 protein: CASSESGRSPDEQYF

clone size: few
D gene: NA
CDR3 length: 15
V gene: TRBV23-1
J gene: TRBJ1-1
CDR3 DNA: TGCGCCAGCAGGAGCGGGCAGGGGAGGAACACTGAAGCTTTCTTT
CDR3 protein: CASRSGQGRNTEAFF

clone size: NA
D gene: NA
CDR3 length: 16
V gene: TRBV11-2
J gene: TRBJ2-3
CDR3 DNA: TGTGCCAGCAGTGAACGGGCGGGGTCTAGCACAGATACGCAGTATTTT
CDR3 protein: CASSERAGSSTDTQYF

clone size: NA
D gene: NA
CDR3 length: 14
V gene: TRBV4-3
J gene: TRBJ2-2
CDR3 DNA: TGCGCCAGCAGCCACGGACCAGAGAACGGGGAGCTGTTTTTT
CDR3 protein: CASSHGPENGELFF

clone size: many
D gene: NA
CDR3 length: 12
V gene: TRBV11-2
J gene: TRBJ2-3
CDR3 DNA: TGTGCCAGCACCCTACAGAGCCACCCGCAGTATTTT
CDR3 protein: CASTLQSHPQYF

clone size: NA
D gene: NA
CDR3 length: 15
V gene: TRBV6-2/TRBV6-3
J gene: TRBJ1-5
CDR3 DNA: TGTGCCAGCAGTTACGCTATAGCATCGGATCAGCCCCAGCATTTT
CDR3 protein: CASSYAIASDQPQHF

clone size: few
D gene: NA
CDR3 length: 14
V gene: TRBV7-9
J gene: TRBJ2-7
CDR3 DNA: TGTGCCAGCAGCCCAACGACAGCCCTGGGCGAGCAGTACTTC
CDR3 protein: CASSPTTALGEQYF

clone size: few
D gene: NA
CDR3 length: 18
V gene: TRBV10-3
J gene: TRBJ2-7
CDR3 DNA: TGTGCCATCACCGGGGGTGGTGACGGGGACGGATTCCTCTACGAGCAGTACTTC
CDR3 protein: CAITGGGDGDGFLYEQYF

clone size: few
D gene: NA
CDR3 length: 12
V gene: TRBV5-6
J gene: TRBJ2-1
CDR3 DNA: TGTGCCAGCAGCTTGATGGGGGGCGGGCAGTTCTTC
CDR3 protein: CASSLMGGGQFF

clone size: NA
D gene: NA
CDR3 length: 13
V gene: TRBV6-5
J gene: TRBJ1-1
CDR3 DNA: TGTGCCAGCAGTTACTCGGGGGATTCTGAAGCTTTCTTT
CDR3 protein: CASSYSGDSEAFF

clone size: NA
D gene: NA
CDR3 length: 16
V gene: TRBV6-5
J gene: TRBJ2-7
CDR3 DNA: TGTGCCAGCAGTTACATCGCACAAGTTGTGCCCTACGAGCAGTACTTC
CDR3 protein: CASSYIAQVVPYEQYF

clone size: few
D gene: NA
CDR3 length: 15
V gene: TRBV9
J gene: TRBJ2-5
CDR3 DNA: TGTGCCAGCAGCGAGGGGTACGGGGGGCCGGAGACCCAGTACTTC
CDR3 protein: CASSEGYGGPETQYF